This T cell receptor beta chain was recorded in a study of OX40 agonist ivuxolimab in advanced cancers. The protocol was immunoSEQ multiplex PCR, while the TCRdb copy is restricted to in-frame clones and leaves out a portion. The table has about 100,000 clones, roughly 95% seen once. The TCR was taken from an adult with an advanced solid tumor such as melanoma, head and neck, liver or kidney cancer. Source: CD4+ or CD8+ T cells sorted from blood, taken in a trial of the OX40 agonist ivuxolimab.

The CDR3 DNA reads as TGTGCCAGCAGCTTACAGATCCCCCATGCTAGCACAGATACGCAGTATTTT. Its protein product is CASSLQIPHASTDTQYF. J is TRBJ2-3 and V is TRBV7-2, with no clear D. Per the germline V gene, CDR1 is SGHTA and CDR2 is FQGNSA. Trimming took 2 bases from V and 0 from J, leaving 15 bases between them. CDR3 length: 17 amino acids.